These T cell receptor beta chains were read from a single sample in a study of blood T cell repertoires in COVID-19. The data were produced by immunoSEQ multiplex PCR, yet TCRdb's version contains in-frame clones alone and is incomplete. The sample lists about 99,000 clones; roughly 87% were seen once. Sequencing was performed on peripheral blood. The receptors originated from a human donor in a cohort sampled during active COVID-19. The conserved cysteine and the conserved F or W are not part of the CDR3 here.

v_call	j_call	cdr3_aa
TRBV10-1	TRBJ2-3	ASSNSMTGLAGEDTQY
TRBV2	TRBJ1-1	ASSDPQLGGEGVNTEAF
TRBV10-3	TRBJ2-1	AISESKRGPYNEQF
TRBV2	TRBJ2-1	ASSQGARSYNEQF
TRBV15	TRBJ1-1	ATSRSGETEAF
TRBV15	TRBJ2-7	ATSRAEGSNEQY
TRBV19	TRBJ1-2	ASSTWDTPNYGYT
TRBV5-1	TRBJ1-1	ASSLDSSTNSEAF
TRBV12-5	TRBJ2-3	ASGLGGATTTDTQY
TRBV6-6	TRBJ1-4	ASSYTGTGDEKLF
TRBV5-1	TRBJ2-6	ASSAEALSGANVLT
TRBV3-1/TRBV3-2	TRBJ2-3	ASSQRGGGPTDTQY
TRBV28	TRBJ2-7	ASSLLHRGHEQY
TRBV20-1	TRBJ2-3	SASRADTQY